These 2 T cell receptor beta chains were all obtained from the same sample, sequenced in a study of response to subunit inactivated influenza vaccine. TCRdb analysed the RT-PCR reads with MiXCR anew, one entry per CDR3 protein. The sample yields around 570,000 distinct CDR3 sequences, less than 10% seen once. Sequenced here: PBMCs from blood, sampled less than 30 months after vaccination. The receptor source for this set is a man between 50 and 69 years old who received an inactivated influenza vaccine.

This clonotype has just a few counts. V is TRBV7-8 and J is TRBJ2-3; no clear D. CDR3 length: 15 amino acids. The V and J ends lost 5 bases and 0 bases respectively, with 12 bases between them. The germline V gene encodes CDR1 SGHVS and CDR2 FQNEAQ. CDR3 bases: TGTGCCAGCAGCCCCTTAGAGATTAGCACAGATACGCAGTATTTT. This sequence encodes CASSPLEISTDTQYF.

This chain joins TRBV4-1 and TRBJ1-6; a weak D match, TRBD1 (5 bases). The length of the CDR3 is 13 residues. Germline CDR1 MGHRA, CDR2 YSYEKL. V was shortened by 8 bases and J by 4 bases, with 9 bases between the two germline ends. The CDR3 reads CASQRGYNSPLHF. The CDR3, as DNA: TGCGCCAGCCAGCGGGGGTATAATTCACCCCTCCACTTT.